These 26 T cell receptor beta chains were all obtained from the same sample, sequenced in a study of blood T cell repertoires in COVID-19. TCRdb's table, derived via immunoSEQ multiplex PCR, lists solely in-frame clones and lacks some. In the table there are about 9,200 clones, roughly nine tenths of which are singletons. Sequencing input: peripheral blood. The receptors derive from a man in his sixties with acute or convalescent COVID-19.

The chain uses TRBV5-5 and TRBJ2-7, with 7 bases lining up with TRBD1. With V trimmed by 4 bases and J by 2 bases, 9 bases remained unmatched. Germline-derived CDR1 and CDR2 are SGHKS and YYEKEE (reference sequence). The CDR3 length is 15 residues. The CDR3 DNA sequence: TGTGCCAGCAGCCCCCGGGACAGCATTCCCTACGAGCAGTACTTC. Its protein product is CASSPRDSIPYEQYF.

V usage is TRBV4-3 and J usage is TRBJ1-3; unclear D gene. The V gene lost 1 base and the J gene lost 0 bases, with 4 bases spanning the gap. Germline V CDR1 and CDR2: LGHNA, YSLEER. The CDR3 spans 14 residues. The CDR3 bases are TGCGCCAGCAGCCAAGTCATCTCTGGAAACACCATATATTTT. Encoded protein: CASSQVISGNTIYF.

This clone was seen just once. The V and J genes are TRBV18 and TRBJ1-4, with D possibly being TRBD1 (5 bases). The germline gives CDR1 KGHSH, CDR2 LQKENI. There are 14 residues in the CDR3. Trimming took off 6 bases at V and 5 bases at J, with 13 bases between the two ends. The CDR3 bases are TGTGCCAGCTCGCTCTCGGGACTCAATGAAAAACTGTTTTTT. Translating gives CASSLSGLNEKLFF.

This rearrangement joins TRBV6-5 to TRBJ1-1; 9 positions match TRBD1. V was pared by 0 bases and J by 4 bases, with 0 bases of the junction left unmatched. CDR1 and CDR2 from the germline V gene are MNHEY and SVGAGI. The CDR3 has 14 residues. The CDR3 nucleotides are TGTGCCAGCAGTTACTCGACAGGGGGCACTGAAGCTTTCTTT. Translated: CASSYSTGGTEAFF.

This chain joins TRBV30 and TRBJ2-2; TRBD1 aligns across 7 bases. The CDR3 length is 14 residues. CDR1 is GTSNPN and CDR2 is SVGIG in the germline V gene (reference sequence). The ends lost 7 bases at V and 5 bases at J; junction bases unmatched: 10. The CDR3 loop is CAFSGQVMTGELFF. The DNA for the CDR3 is TGTGCCTTCTCAGGACAGGTTATGACCGGGGAGCTGTTTTTT.

J is TRBJ1-5 and V is TRBV3-1 (or the pseudogene TRBV3-2); the D gene is possibly TRBD1 (5 bases). V lost 5 bases, J lost 1 base, and 21 bases lay in between. The CDR3 loop spans 18 amino acids. CDR1 LGHDT and CDR2 YNNKEL come from the germline V gene (reference sequence). The CDR3 nucleotides read TGTGCCAGCAGCTTTCGGCGGAACAGGTCAACGAGCAATCAGCCCCAGCATTTT. Amino acid sequence: CASSFRRNRSTSNQPQHF.

The V and J genes are TRBV10-3 and TRBJ1-1; 10 bases are a match to TRBD1. Germline CDR1 is ENHRY and CDR2 is SYGVKD. The CDR3 has 15 residues. V lost 6 bases and J lost 1; bases outside the gene matches: 5. The CDR3 bases are TGTGCCATCAGGGGACAGGGGCACACGAACACTGAAGCTTTCTTT. Its translation is CAIRGQGHTNTEAFF.

The chain has TRBV4-1 and TRBJ1-2; 10 bases fit TRBD1. Trimming removed 4 bases from V and 8 bases from J; junction bases left unmatched: 7. The germline V gene encodes CDR1 MGHRA and CDR2 YSYEKL. The CDR3 covers 14 residues. The CDR3 bases are TGCGCCAGCAGCCCTGTTGGGACAGGGGACGGCTACACCTTC. This sequence encodes CASSPVGTGDGYTF.

This chain connects TRBV28 to TRBJ1-3; 7 bases are shared with TRBD1. The CDR3 sequence is 15 residues long. Germline V gene sequence: CDR1 MDHEN, CDR2 SYDVKM. Germline trimming cut 4 bases from V and 0 bases from J; bases unmatched to any gene: 3. CDR3 bases: TGTGCCAGCAGTTCCGGACAGGTCTCTGGAAACACCATATATTTT. Its translation: CASSSGQVSGNTIYF. The full variable domain, in which reference TRBV28 and TRBJ1-3 provide the parts outside the CDR3, is DVKVTQSSRYLVKRTGEKVFLECVQDMDHENMFWYRQDPGLGLRLIYFSYDVKMKEKGDIPEGYSVSREKKERFSLILESASTNQTSMYLCASSSGQVSGNTIYFGEGSWLTVV.

This chain joins TRBV25-1 and TRBJ1-1; weak D call: TRBD1 (5 bases). Trimming took off 0 bases at V and 1 base at J, with 12 bases between the two ends. This CDR3 region has 16 residues. CDR1 MGHDK and CDR2 SYGVNS come from the germline V gene. CDR3 sequence reads: CASSEYDSLSNTEAFF. The CDR3 nucleotides are TGTGCCAGCAGTGAATACGACAGCTTATCGAACACTGAAGCTTTCTTT. Full variable domain (remainder filled in from reference TRBV25-1 and TRBJ1-1): EADIYQTPRYLVIGTGKKITLECSQTMGHDKMYWYQQDPGMELHLIHYSYGVNSTEKGDLSSESTVSRIRTEHFPLTLESARPSHTSQYLCASSEYDSLSNTEAFFGQGTRLTVV.

This chain links TRBV9 with TRBJ1-3; 7 bases line up with TRBD1. Germline V lookup: CDR1 SGDLS, CDR2 YYNGEE. The CDR3 loop spans 14 amino acids. Trimming took 10 bases from V and 0 from J; bases not matched to a gene: 7. DNA for the CDR3: TGTGCCTCGGGACAGTCGAGCTCTGGAAACACCATATATTTT. This translates into CASGQSSSGNTIYF.

V gene TRBV7-9 combines with J gene TRBJ1-3; 7 bases match TRBD1. Trimming at V came to 5 bases and at J to 4 bases, leaving 5 bases not matched to a gene. This CDR3 contains 14 residues. Germline loops: CDR1 SEHNR, CDR2 FQNEAQ (reference sequence). The CDR3 is CASSLTGYGNTIYF. The CDR3, as DNA: TGTGCCAGCAGCCTGACAGGGTACGGAAACACCATATATTTT. Variable domain in full (rest from reference TRBV7-9 and TRBJ1-3): DTGVSQNPRHKITKRGQNVTFRCDPISEHNRLYWYRQTLGQGPEFLTYFQNEAQLEKSRLLSDRFSAERPKGSFSTLEIQRTEQGDSAMYLCASSLTGYGNTIYFGEGSWLTVV.

The chain uses TRBV4-3 and TRBJ1-2; TRBD1 matches 9 bases. V shed 4 bases and J 5 bases; nucleotides not matched to a gene: 8. CDR1 is LGHNA and CDR2 is YSLEER in the germline V gene. The CDR3 contains 15 residues. The CDR3 region is CASSRRQGEGYGYTF. The CDR3 nucleotides read TGCGCCAGCAGCCGCAGACAGGGGGAGGGTTATGGCTACACCTTC.

The table lists this clone with a count of one. The chain joins TRBV9 to TRBJ2-3; no clear D gene. The CDR3 totals 16 residues. The germline gives CDR1 SGDLS, CDR2 YYNGEE. The V end was cut by 4 bases, the J end by 1 base, with 16 bases between. In DNA, the CDR3 is TGTGCCAGCAGCACCGGCCGGGTTTTGGGCACAGATACGCAGTATTTT. Residues: CASSTGRVLGTDTQYF.

V is TRBV5-3 and J is TRBJ1-5; D is uncertain. TRBV5-3 has ORF status, its function being uncertain. V gave up 4 bases and J gave up 6 bases, with 35 bases separating them. This CDR3 contains 21 residues. This CDR3 is CARSVKQIQVYPSVALQPQHF. CDR3 DNA: TGTGCCAGAAGCGTAAAGCAAATCCAGGTTTATCCTTCAGTGGCCCTTCAGCCCCAGCATTTT.

This chain links TRBV10-3 with TRBJ2-3, with 10 positions matching TRBD2. The CDR3 spans 14 residues. Trimming took 2 bases from V and 8 from J; bases not matched to a gene: 4. Germline assignment: CDR1 ENHRY and CDR2 SYGVKD. Written as DNA, the CDR3 is TGTGCCATCAGTGAGCCTAGACTAGCGGGTACGCAGTATTTT. Its translation: CAISEPRLAGTQYF.

This chain links TRBV4-1 with TRBJ1-2; no definite D call. CDR3 size: 14 residues. Per germline, CDR1 MGHRA and CDR2 YSYEKL. The V gene lost 1 base and the J gene lost 6 bases, with 12 bases spanning the gap. The CDR3 DNA follows: TGCGCCAGCAGCCAAGCGTTAACAGAGCATGGCTACACCTTC. Translated: CASSQALTEHGYTF.

The chain employs TRBV18 and TRBJ1-1, with TRBD1 matching over 7 bases. The CDR3 loop spans 16 amino acids. Trimming at V came to 3 bases and at J to 0 bases, leaving 7 bases not matched to a gene. The germline V gene encodes CDR1 KGHSH and CDR2 LQKENI. CDR3 sequence reads: CASSPKLGQMNTEAFF. The DNA of the CDR3 is TGTGCCAGCTCACCTAAACTGGGACAGATGAACACTGAAGCTTTCTTT. Using reference TRBV18 and TRBJ1-1 for the parts outside the CDR3, the full variable domain is NAGVMQNPRHLVRRRGQEARLRCSPMKGHSHVYWYRQLPEEGLKFMVYLQKENIIDESGMPKERFSAEFPKEGPSILRIQQVVRGDSAAYFCASSPKLGQMNTEAFFGQGTRLTVV.

CDR3 sequence reads: CASSQEFSASGTIETQYF. The DNA for the CDR3 is TGCGCCAGCAGCCAAGAATTTTCCGCTAGCGGGACTATCGAGACCCAGTACTTC. The rearrangement joins TRBV4-1 to TRBJ2-5; TRBD2 aligns across 9 bases. The CDR3 extends over 18 amino acids. Looked up from germline, CDR1 is MGHRA and CDR2 is YSYEKL. After removal of 0 bases from V and 5 bases from J, the junction contained 13 bases not matched to a gene.

V and J are TRBV11-2 and TRBJ2-1; D perhaps matches TRBD1 (6 bases). Germline CDR1 is SGHAT and CDR2 is FQNNGV. The length of the CDR3 is 14 residues. V was cut by 10 bases and J by 4 bases, with 17 bases left in between. In nucleotides, the CDR3 is TGTGCCACCCGGGGACACAGAGGTTACAATGAGCAGTTCTTC. Translation gives CATRGHRGYNEQFF. The whole variable domain, remainder taken from reference TRBV11-2 and TRBJ2-1, is EAGVAQSPRYKIIEKRQSVAFWCNPISGHATLYWYQQILGQGPKLLIQFQNNGVVDDSQLPKDRFSAERLKGVDSTLKIQPAKLEDSAVYLCATRGHRGYNEQFFGPGTRLTVL.

The chain joins TRBV18 to TRBJ2-3, with TRBD2 matching over 10 bases. The CDR3 length is 15 residues. The trim removed 3 bases at V and 3 bases at J, leaving 3 bases unmatched. Germline V CDR1 and CDR2: KGHSH, LQKENI. The CDR3 DNA reads as TGTGCCAGCTCACCCCCTAGCGGGAGAACAGATACGCAGTATTTT. Translating gives CASSPPSGRTDTQYF.

The J gene is TRBJ1-1, the V gene TRBV27; tentatively, D is TRBD1 (5 bases). Per the germline V gene, CDR1 is MNHEY and CDR2 is SMNVEV (reference sequence). This CDR3 is built from 14 residues. The V end lost 6 bases, the J end lost 1 base, and 12 bases lay between the germline ends. This CDR3 is CASSPGLENTEAFF. CDR3 nucleotide sequence: TGTGCCAGCAGCCCGGGACTGGAGAACACTGAAGCTTTCTTT.

CDR3 in amino acids: CASQPRGNSPNSPLHF. Here the CDR3 DNA reads TGTGCCAGCCAGCCTAGGGGGAACAGTCCTAATTCACCCCTCCACTTT. The chain recombines TRBV27 with TRBJ1-6, with a weak D call TRBD1 (6 bases). CDR3 length equals 16 residues. The V end lost 8 bases, the J end lost 6 bases, and 20 bases lay between the germline ends. In germline, CDR1 is MNHEY, CDR2 SMNVEV (reference sequence).

The rearrangement joins TRBV4-1 to TRBJ1-6; D ambiguous. The V end lost 0 bases, the J end lost 11 bases, and 14 bases lay between the germline ends. Germline loops: CDR1 MGHRA, CDR2 YSYEKL. The CDR3 is 15 residues long. The CDR3 DNA sequence: TGCGCCAGCAGCCAAGATTACGAGGGAGTACCACCCCTCCACTTT. Protein: CASSQDYEGVPPLHF.

This clone was recorded only once. The genes are TRBV3-1 (or the pseudogene TRBV3-2) and TRBJ1-2, with D unclear. The V end lost 3 bases, the J end lost 5 bases, and 7 bases lay between the germline ends. The CDR3 has 12 amino acids. Germline assignment: CDR1 LGHDT and CDR2 YNNKEL (reference sequence). In DNA form, the CDR3 reads TGTGCCAGCAGCCAGTTTGAGTATGGCTACACCTTC. This translates into CASSQFEYGYTF.

The gene calls are TRBV7-9 and TRBJ2-7; D is unresolved. The ends were cut back, 1 base at V and 2 bases at J, with 3 bases in the middle. The germline V gene has CDR1 SEHNR and CDR2 FQNEAQ (reference sequence). The CDR3 is 12 residues long. This CDR3 reads CASSLVTYEQYF. CDR3 DNA sequence: TGTGCCAGCAGCTTAGTCACCTACGAGCAGTACTTC.